This entry features one TCR beta chain sequence. These data belong to a study of blood T cell repertoires in COVID-19. Study as a whole: Samples of COVID-19 (acute and convalescent) were obtained from the United States, Italy and Spain.

Sequenced by immunoSEQ multiplex PCR; TCRdb stores in-frame clones only, minus some. The sample lists around 140,000 clones, approximately 89% occurring once. The trim removed 0 bases at V and 5 bases at J, leaving 6 bases unmatched. Germline CDR1 MNHNY, CDR2 SVGAGI (reference sequence). The CDR3 runs to 16 residues. This TCR derives from a human donor in a cohort sampled during active COVID-19. The rearrangement uses TRBV6-6 and TRBJ1-3, with 8 bases matching TRBD1. The sequenced material came from peripheral blood. The DNA for the CDR3 is TGTGCCAGCAGTTACTCGGCGACAGGGGTTCGAAACACCATATATTTT. Its translation: CASSYSATGVRNTIYF.